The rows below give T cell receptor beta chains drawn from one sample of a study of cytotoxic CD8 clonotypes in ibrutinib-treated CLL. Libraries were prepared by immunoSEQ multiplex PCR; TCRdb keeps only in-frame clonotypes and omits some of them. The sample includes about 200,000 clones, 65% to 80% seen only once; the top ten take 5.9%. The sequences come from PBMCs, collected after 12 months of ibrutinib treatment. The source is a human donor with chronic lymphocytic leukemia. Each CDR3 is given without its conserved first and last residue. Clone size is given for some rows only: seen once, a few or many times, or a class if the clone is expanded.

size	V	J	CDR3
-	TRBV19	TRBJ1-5	ASSIVLRNQPQH
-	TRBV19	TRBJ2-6	ASSITETGANVLT
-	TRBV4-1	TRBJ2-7	ASSQTGTSGYEQY
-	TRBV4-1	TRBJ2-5	ASSQDMGVQGTQY
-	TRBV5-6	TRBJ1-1	ASSYGPGGNTEAF
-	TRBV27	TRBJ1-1	ASSLSGHPEAF
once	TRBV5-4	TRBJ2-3	ASSLTGGDDTQY
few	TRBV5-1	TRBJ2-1	ASIERGQANNEQF
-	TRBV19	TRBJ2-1	ASSIHLSPEAEQF
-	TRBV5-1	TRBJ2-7	ASSRDSSSSYEQY
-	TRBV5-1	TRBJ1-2	ASSFVPNYGYT
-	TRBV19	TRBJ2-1	ASSIGGRLWDEQF
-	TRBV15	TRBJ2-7	ATSRETSTEQY
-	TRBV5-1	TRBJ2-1	ASKYDREQF
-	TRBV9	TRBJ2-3	ASSAGWGPAGDTQY
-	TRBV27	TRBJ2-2	ASSSYTSGSYTGELF
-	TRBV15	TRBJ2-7	ATGGGGSVYEQY
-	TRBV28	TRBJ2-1	ASSPRIGANEQF
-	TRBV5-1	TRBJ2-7	ASSTRGQSYEQY
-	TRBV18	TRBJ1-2	ASSSSGTGFSGGGYT
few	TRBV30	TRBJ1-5	AWTPGNNQPQH
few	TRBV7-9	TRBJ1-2	ASSLDTPRGYT
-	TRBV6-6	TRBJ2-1	ASSTGVEQF
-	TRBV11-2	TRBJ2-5	ASKSQSGSLGTQY